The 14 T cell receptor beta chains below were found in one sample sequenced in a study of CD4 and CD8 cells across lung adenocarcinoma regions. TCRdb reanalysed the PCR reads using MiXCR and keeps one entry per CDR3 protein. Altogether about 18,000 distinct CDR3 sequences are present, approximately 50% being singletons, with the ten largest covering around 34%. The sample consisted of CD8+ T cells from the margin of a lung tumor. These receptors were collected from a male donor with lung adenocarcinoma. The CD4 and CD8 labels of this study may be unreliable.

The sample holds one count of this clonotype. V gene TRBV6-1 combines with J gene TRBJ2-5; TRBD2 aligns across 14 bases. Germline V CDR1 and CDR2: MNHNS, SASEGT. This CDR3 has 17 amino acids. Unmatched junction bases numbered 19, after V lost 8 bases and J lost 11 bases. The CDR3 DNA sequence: TGTGCCAGCTTACCGGGACTAGCGGGAGACTCCTACAATGAGCAGTACTTC. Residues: CASLPGLAGDSYNEQYF.

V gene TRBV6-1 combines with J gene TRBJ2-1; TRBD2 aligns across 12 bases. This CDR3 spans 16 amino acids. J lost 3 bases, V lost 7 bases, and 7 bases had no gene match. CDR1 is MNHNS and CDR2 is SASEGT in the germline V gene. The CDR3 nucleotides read TGTGCCAGCATGCCTAGCGGGGGGGTGATCTACAATGAGCAGTTCTTC. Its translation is CASMPSGGVIYNEQFF.

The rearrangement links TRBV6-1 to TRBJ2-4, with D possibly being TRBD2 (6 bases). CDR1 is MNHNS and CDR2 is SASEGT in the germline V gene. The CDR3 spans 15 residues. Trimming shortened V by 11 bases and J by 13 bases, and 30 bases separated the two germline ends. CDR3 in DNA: TGTGCCCGCGACGCGGGGCTGGGGTCCAAAGATACGCAGTACTTC. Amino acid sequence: CARDAGLGSKDTQYF.

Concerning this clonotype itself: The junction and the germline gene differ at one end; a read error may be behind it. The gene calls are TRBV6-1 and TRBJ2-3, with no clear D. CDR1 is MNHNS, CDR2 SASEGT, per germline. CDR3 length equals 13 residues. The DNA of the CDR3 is TGTGCCAGCAGTCTAGAGGCCAAAAATACTCAGTATTTT. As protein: CASSLEAKNTQYF.

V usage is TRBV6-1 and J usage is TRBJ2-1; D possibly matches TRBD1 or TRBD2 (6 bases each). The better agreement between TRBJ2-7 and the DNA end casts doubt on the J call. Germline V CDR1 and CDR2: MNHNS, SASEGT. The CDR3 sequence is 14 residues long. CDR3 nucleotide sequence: TGTGCCAGCAGAGGAGGGGGTGAGCGAGATACGCAGTACTTC. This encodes CASRGGGERDTQYF.

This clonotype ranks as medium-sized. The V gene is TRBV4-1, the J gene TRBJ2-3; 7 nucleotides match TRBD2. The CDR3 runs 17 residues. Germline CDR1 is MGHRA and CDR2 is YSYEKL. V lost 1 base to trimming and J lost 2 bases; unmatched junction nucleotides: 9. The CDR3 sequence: CASSQVISREPTDTQYF. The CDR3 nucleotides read TGCGCCAGCAGCCAAGTTATCTCGCGGGAGCCCACAGATACGCAGTATTTT.

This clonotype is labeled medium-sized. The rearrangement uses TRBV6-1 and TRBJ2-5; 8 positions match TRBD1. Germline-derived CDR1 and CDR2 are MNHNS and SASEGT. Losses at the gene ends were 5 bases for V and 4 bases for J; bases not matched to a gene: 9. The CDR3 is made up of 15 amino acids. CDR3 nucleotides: TGTGCCAGCAGTCCCCAGGGGGCTCCCCCAGAGACCCAGTACTTC. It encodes CASSPQGAPPETQYF.

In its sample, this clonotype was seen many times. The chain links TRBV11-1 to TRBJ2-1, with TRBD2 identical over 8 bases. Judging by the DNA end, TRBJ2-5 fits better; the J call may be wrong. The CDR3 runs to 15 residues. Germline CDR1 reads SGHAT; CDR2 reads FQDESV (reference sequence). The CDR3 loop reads CASSLGAGVAETQYF. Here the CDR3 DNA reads TGTGCCAGCAGCTTAGGAGCGGGAGTCGCCGAGACCCAGTACTTC.

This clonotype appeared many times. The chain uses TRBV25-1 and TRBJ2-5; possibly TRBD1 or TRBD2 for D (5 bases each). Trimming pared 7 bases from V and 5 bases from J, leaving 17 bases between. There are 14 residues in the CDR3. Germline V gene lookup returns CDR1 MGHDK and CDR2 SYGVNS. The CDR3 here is CASMDRGRGETQYF. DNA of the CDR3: TGTGCCAGCATGGATAGGGGCAGAGGGGAGACCCAGTACTTC.

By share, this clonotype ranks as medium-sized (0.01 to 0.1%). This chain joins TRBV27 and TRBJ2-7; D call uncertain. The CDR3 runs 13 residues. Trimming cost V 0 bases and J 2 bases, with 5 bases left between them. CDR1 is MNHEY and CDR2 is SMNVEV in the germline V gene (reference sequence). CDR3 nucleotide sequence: TGTGCCAGCAGTTTATCCGCAGCCTACGAGCAGTACTTC. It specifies CASSLSAAYEQYF.

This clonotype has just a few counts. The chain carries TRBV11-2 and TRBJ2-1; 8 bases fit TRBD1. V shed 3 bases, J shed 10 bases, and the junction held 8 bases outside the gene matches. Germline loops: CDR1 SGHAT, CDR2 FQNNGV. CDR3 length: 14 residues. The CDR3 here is CASSFSQGAGEQFF. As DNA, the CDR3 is TGTGCCAGCAGCTTTTCCCAGGGGGCAGGGGAGCAGTTCTTC.

The CDR3 region is CASSELTFSYNEQFF. CDR3 bases: TGTGCCAGCAGTGAACTGACATTCTCCTACAATGAGCAGTTCTTC. This chain joins TRBV6-1 and TRBJ2-1; no clear D. V was clipped by 2 bases and J by 0 bases, with 8 bases between them. This CDR3 is 15 amino acids long. Germline V gene lookup returns CDR1 MNHNS and CDR2 SASEGT.

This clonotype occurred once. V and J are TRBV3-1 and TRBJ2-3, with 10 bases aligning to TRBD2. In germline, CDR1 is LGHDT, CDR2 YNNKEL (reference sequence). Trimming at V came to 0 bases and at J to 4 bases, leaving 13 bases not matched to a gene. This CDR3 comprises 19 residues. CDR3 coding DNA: TGTGCCAGCAGCCAAGACCCCCCCACTAGCGGGACTCACTCAGATACGCAGTATTTT. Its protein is CASSQDPPTSGTHSDTQYF.

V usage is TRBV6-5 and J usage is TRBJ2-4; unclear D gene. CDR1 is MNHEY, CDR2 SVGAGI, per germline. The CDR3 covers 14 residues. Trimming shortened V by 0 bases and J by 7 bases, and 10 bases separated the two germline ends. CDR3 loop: CASSYSNNQNIQYF. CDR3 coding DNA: TGTGCCAGCAGTTACTCGAACAACCAGAACATTCAGTACTTC.